Listed below are T cell receptor beta chains from one sample, sequenced in a study of cytomegalovirus exposure and HLA in healthy donors. Profiling relied on immunoSEQ multiplex PCR, and the TCRdb table lists in-frame clones only, not all of them. In the table there are approximately 170,000 clones, 70% to 75% of which are singletons. Sequencing was performed on PBMCs. The receptors were sampled from a man aged 30-40 years in good health and CMV-seropositive. Each CDR3 is given with its conserved first and last residue. The order of the fields is clone size, V gene, D gene, J gene, CDR3 DNA, CDR3 protein. The D gene is left open where the match is weak. Part of the rows lack a size; the others show once, few, many or a class for expanded clones.

once	TRBV4-2	NA	TRBJ2-7	TGTGCCAGCAGCCAAGGCGGAGGGATTGGCTACGAGCAGTACTTC	CASSQGGGIGYEQYF
NA	TRBV5-6	TRBD1	TRBJ2-7	TGTGCCAGCAGCCCGGGACAGAGCTCCTACGAGCAGTACTTC	CASSPGQSSYEQYF
NA	TRBV27	NA	TRBJ2-1	TGTGCCAGCAGTTTAGCCCAGGGGAGGCAGTTCTTC	CASSLAQGRQFF
NA	TRBV7-2	NA	TRBJ2-3	TGTGCCAGCAGCTCCTACCTGGACAGAGATACGCAGTATTTT	CASSSYLDRDTQYF
few	TRBV10-3	TRBD2	TRBJ2-3	TGTGCCATCAGTGATTCGGTGCGGGAGGGGGGCACAGATACGCAGTATTTT	CAISDSVREGGTDTQYF
NA	TRBV5-8	NA	TRBJ1-3	TGTGCCAGCACCCTGGCAGGCTTATCTGGAAACACCATATATTTT	CASTLAGLSGNTIYF
NA	TRBV7-2	NA	TRBJ2-1	TGTGCCAGCAGTTGGGGGACTTTGGGGAATGAGCAGTTCTTC	CASSWGTLGNEQFF
NA	TRBV21-1	NA	TRBJ1-2	TGTGCCAGCAGCAAAGCACTGTATGGCTACACCTTC	CASSKALYGYTF
NA	TRBV7-6	NA	TRBJ1-2	TGTGCCAGCAGCTTAGGTACTTCTTTGGCTAACTATGGCTACACCTTC	CASSLGTSLANYGYTF
NA	TRBV5-4	TRBD1	TRBJ2-5	TGTGCCAGCAGCGAACAGGGGCGAGAGACCCAGTACTTC	CASSEQGRETQYF
NA	TRBV7-2	NA	TRBJ2-7	TGTGCCAGCAGCCGATTTAGCGAGTCCTACGAGCAGTACTTC	CASSRFSESYEQYF
NA	TRBV30	TRBD2	TRBJ2-1	TGTGCCTGGAGTGGGGGACTAGCGGGTAATGAGCAGTTCTTC	CAWSGGLAGNEQFF
NA	TRBV19	NA	TRBJ1-5	TGTGCCAGTGGTAAGCAGGGGAGAGTCAATCAGCCCCAGCATTTT	CASGKQGRVNQPQHF
NA	TRBV11-2	NA	TRBJ2-2	TGTGCCAGCAGCTTAGTCCTTTGGGGCGTGGAGGGCGGGGAGCTGTTTTTT	CASSLVLWGVEGGELFF
NA	TRBV9	NA	TRBJ2-1	TGTGCCAGCAGCGTAGGGGGAACCGGGAGAGAACTACGATACAATGAGCAGTTCTTC	CASSVGGTGRELRYNEQFF
few	TRBV12-5	NA	TRBJ2-5	TGTGCTAGTGCCCGGGACATCGGTAGAGAGACCCAGTACTTC	CASARDIGRETQYF
once	TRBV7-2	TRBD1	TRBJ1-1	TGTGCCAGCAGCTTTCGACAGGGGGCTTTTGCTGAAGCTTTCTTT	CASSFRQGAFAEAFF
NA	TRBV6-1	NA	TRBJ2-6	TGTGCCAGCAGTGTAGGACAGATCTCTGGGGCCAACGTCCTGACTTTC	CASSVGQISGANVLTF
once	TRBV2	TRBD1	TRBJ2-7	TGTGCCAGCAGGAGGGGGCAGGGCAGATCGTCCGAGCAGTACTTC	CASRRGQGRSSEQYF
few	TRBV30	NA	TRBJ2-3	TGTGCCTGGAGTCCCGGCACAGATACGCAGTATTTT	CAWSPGTDTQYF
NA	TRBV27	TRBD1	TRBJ2-7	TGTGCCAGCAGCCAACAGGGGATCGAGCAGTACTTC	CASSQQGIEQYF
NA	TRBV5-1	NA	TRBJ2-7	TGCGCCAGCAGCTTGGCCGGGCAGGGGTGGAACGAGCAGTACTTC	CASSLAGQGWNEQYF
NA	TRBV4-3	TRBD2	TRBJ2-3	TGCGCCAGCAGCCATCCTGGGACTAGCGGGGGCCCAGATACGCAGTATTTT	CASSHPGTSGGPDTQYF
few	TRBV19	TRBD2	TRBJ2-1	TGTGCCAGTAGTTCCTTTGCGGGAGTTAATGAGCAGTTCTTC	CASSSFAGVNEQFF
NA	TRBV9	NA	TRBJ1-3	TGTGCCAGCAGCGTCCGGAGCTCTGGAAACACCATATATTTT	CASSVRSSGNTIYF
NA	TRBV7-8	TRBD2	TRBJ2-5	TGTGCCAGCAGCTTAGCGATTGGAGCGGGGGAGACCCAGTACTTC	CASSLAIGAGETQYF
NA	TRBV5-1	TRBD2	TRBJ2-5	TGCGCCAGCACCCCCGGACTAGCGGGGGGGGGAGCTAGGGAGACCCAGTACTTC	CASTPGLAGGGARETQYF
NA	TRBV5-1	TRBD2	TRBJ2-7	TGCGCCAGCAGCTCGGGACTAGATCTCGAGCAGTACTTC	CASSSGLDLEQYF
NA	TRBV5-1	TRBD2	TRBJ2-5	TGCGCCAGCAGCTTCGGACTAGCGGGGGTGGAGACCCAGTACTTC	CASSFGLAGVETQYF
once	TRBV9	NA	TRBJ1-2	TGTGCCAGCAGCGTAAGGGAGGGGGGCTACACCTTC	CASSVREGGYTF